This T cell receptor (beta chain) was recorded in a study of cytomegalovirus exposure and HLA in healthy donors. Trimming left V 4 bases short and J 3 bases short, with 15 bases between. The CDR3 extends over 15 amino acids. Germline CDR1 is SQVTM and CDR2 is ANQGSEA. The PCR ran on 60 Vbeta and 13 Jbeta primers. Generated by immunoSEQ multiplex PCR, the TCRdb table keeps only in-frame clones and is missing some. The sample has around 150,000 clones, roughly 80% seen once. General study findings and limits: Among the most significant clusters, several appeared linked to common viral pathogens in a later analysis.

This clone was counted a few times. The antigen remains unidentified. The specimen sequenced was PBMCs. The sequence derives from a male donor in good health and CMV-seropositive. V is TRBV29-1 and J is TRBJ2-2; TRBD1 might be the D (5 bases). CDR3 DNA: TGCAGCGTTGGAATAGGGGCAGGTTACACCGGGGAGCTGTTTTTT. Amino acids: CSVGIGAGYTGELFF.